These T cell receptor beta chains were read from a single sample in a study of CD8 T cells in ankylosing spondylitis. TCRdb re-derived calls from the 5' RACE reads in MiXCR, one entry per CDR3 protein. The data contain approximately 210,000 distinct CDR3 sequences, 9.5% to 15% of them singletons. The sample was blood, either unsorted or a sorted T cell fraction (not recorded which). Source of these receptors: a male donor with ankylosing spondylitis or in good health (not recorded which). Each CDR3 is given without its conserved first and last residue. The order of the fields is CDR3 protein, clone size, V gene, J gene. The size field is filled for only some rows; it gives once, few, many or a size class.

CDR3 protein: ASRPGHAITEAF
clone size: few
V gene: TRBV12-3/TRBV12-4
J gene: TRBJ1-1

CDR3 protein: ASTLRTGGLYDEQY
clone size: .
V gene: TRBV7-9
J gene: TRBJ2-7

CDR3 protein: ASASAGELF
clone size: few
V gene: TRBV12-5
J gene: TRBJ2-2

CDR3 protein: ASSEALRLATPTGELF
clone size: .
V gene: TRBV2
J gene: TRBJ2-2

CDR3 protein: ASSAGGTYEQY
clone size: .
V gene: TRBV2
J gene: TRBJ2-7

CDR3 protein: ASSPRTSGSVPYEQY
clone size: .
V gene: TRBV7-2
J gene: TRBJ2-7

CDR3 protein: ASSFPGRIYEQY
clone size: .
V gene: TRBV12-3/TRBV12-4
J gene: TRBJ2-7

CDR3 protein: ASTEGNQPQH
clone size: many
V gene: TRBV12-3/TRBV12-4
J gene: TRBJ1-5

CDR3 protein: ASSEANISNQPQH
clone size: few
V gene: TRBV2
J gene: TRBJ1-5

CDR3 protein: ASSLSRDTYEQY
clone size: few
V gene: TRBV13
J gene: TRBJ2-7

CDR3 protein: SVVRVETIPYEAF
clone size: .
V gene: TRBV29-1
J gene: TRBJ1-1

CDR3 protein: ASSHPGTGIYEQY
clone size: .
V gene: TRBV27
J gene: TRBJ2-7

CDR3 protein: ASSSWDLTSGSQETQY
clone size: many
V gene: TRBV7-2
J gene: TRBJ2-5

CDR3 protein: ASSAKGGRVAEAF
clone size: many
V gene: TRBV12-3/TRBV12-4
J gene: TRBJ1-1

CDR3 protein: ASSSGDPEDQY
clone size: .
V gene: TRBV5-6
J gene: TRBJ2-5

CDR3 protein: ASSWRGQRASNVLT
clone size: .
V gene: TRBV7-9
J gene: TRBJ2-6

CDR3 protein: ASSNTRPGPQSPGELF
clone size: .
V gene: TRBV6-5
J gene: TRBJ2-2

CDR3 protein: ASSQEEGAGTEAF
clone size: few
V gene: TRBV4-1
J gene: TRBJ1-1

CDR3 protein: ASRGDGTNTGELF
clone size: many
V gene: TRBV10-2
J gene: TRBJ2-2

CDR3 protein: ASSLAEQGLYEQY
clone size: .
V gene: TRBV7-6
J gene: TRBJ2-7

CDR3 protein: ASSQVEGSSYNEQF
clone size: few
V gene: TRBV4-1
J gene: TRBJ2-1

CDR3 protein: ASSYVSNNEQF
clone size: .
V gene: TRBV6-2/TRBV6-3
J gene: TRBJ2-1

CDR3 protein: ASSFTRDSPYGQY
clone size: .
V gene: TRBV7-2
J gene: TRBJ2-7

CDR3 protein: ASSLTRTSYEQY
clone size: few
V gene: TRBV27
J gene: TRBJ2-7

CDR3 protein: ASSEGISSGANVLT
clone size: few
V gene: TRBV6-4
J gene: TRBJ2-6

CDR3 protein: AINRDRGLGDEQF
clone size: few
V gene: TRBV10-3
J gene: TRBJ2-1

CDR3 protein: ASSPTGTDTQY
clone size: .
V gene: TRBV5-6
J gene: TRBJ2-3

CDR3 protein: ASSLELEGLYGYT
clone size: .
V gene: TRBV5-6
J gene: TRBJ1-2

CDR3 protein: ASSSSGGPSEQY
clone size: few
V gene: TRBV7-9
J gene: TRBJ2-7

CDR3 protein: ASAAVSNTEAF
clone size: few
V gene: TRBV4-1
J gene: TRBJ1-1

CDR3 protein: ALDPWFQGAVGYT
clone size: few
V gene: TRBV7-2
J gene: TRBJ1-2

CDR3 protein: SAGEGMNTEAF
clone size: many
V gene: TRBV29-1
J gene: TRBJ1-1

CDR3 protein: SVEEIGSYT
clone size: few
V gene: TRBV29-1
J gene: TRBJ1-2

CDR3 protein: ASSQQGAGDEAF
clone size: .
V gene: TRBV4-1
J gene: TRBJ1-1

CDR3 protein: ASSLGQGGVGNIQY
clone size: few
V gene: TRBV11-2
J gene: TRBJ2-4

CDR3 protein: ASSPQGASYEQY
clone size: many
V gene: TRBV7-9
J gene: TRBJ2-7

CDR3 protein: ASSWVGQNNEQF
clone size: many
V gene: TRBV5-1
J gene: TRBJ2-1

CDR3 protein: ASSSRQGVQNEQF
clone size: .
V gene: TRBV5-1
J gene: TRBJ2-1

CDR3 protein: ASSALLVREQY
clone size: .
V gene: TRBV10-2
J gene: TRBJ2-7

CDR3 protein: ASRDRDRDFNYGYT
clone size: .
V gene: TRBV6-1
J gene: TRBJ1-2

CDR3 protein: AISLQGNEQY
clone size: few
V gene: TRBV7-9
J gene: TRBJ2-7

CDR3 protein: ASSPEPGSWRRGEQY
clone size: many
V gene: TRBV11-2
J gene: TRBJ2-7

CDR3 protein: ASSLVGRDSYEQY
clone size: .
V gene: TRBV7-8
J gene: TRBJ2-7